The present T cell receptor (beta chain) was sequenced within a study of T-cell reconstitution after alpha-beta-depleted transplantation in children. For TCRbeta, the library was prepared with unique molecular identifiers. TCRdb analysed the PCR reads with MiXCR anew, one entry per CDR3 protein. Of approximately 520,000 distinct CDR3 sequences listed, about 30% are singletons. The sample consisted of PBMCs from the stem cell graft donor, taken from the stem cell graft. This receptor was taken from a human donor who donated a stem cell graft to a child with aplastic anemia.

The CDR3 sequence is CASSHNEQFRDTQYF. The CDR3 nucleotides read TGCGCCAGCAGCCACAACGAACAGTTCAGAGATACGCAGTATTTT. This chain connects TRBV5-1 to TRBJ2-3, with unresolved D. The germline V gene has CDR1 SGHRS and CDR2 YFSETQ. The length of the CDR3 is 15 residues. Trimming took 4 bases from V and 5 from J, leaving 17 bases between them.